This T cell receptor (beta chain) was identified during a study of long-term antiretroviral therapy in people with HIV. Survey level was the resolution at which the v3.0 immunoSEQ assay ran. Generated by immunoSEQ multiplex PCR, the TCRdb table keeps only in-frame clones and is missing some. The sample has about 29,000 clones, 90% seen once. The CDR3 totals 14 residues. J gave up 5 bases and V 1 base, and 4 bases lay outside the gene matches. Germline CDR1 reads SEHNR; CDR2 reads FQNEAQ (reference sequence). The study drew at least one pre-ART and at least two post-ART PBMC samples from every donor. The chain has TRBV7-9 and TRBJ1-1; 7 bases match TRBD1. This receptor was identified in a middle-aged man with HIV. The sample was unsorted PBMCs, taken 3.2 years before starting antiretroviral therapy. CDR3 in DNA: TGTGCCAGCAGCTTAGTCCGGGACAGTACTGAAGCTTTCTTT. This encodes CASSLVRDSTEAFF.